The 5 T cell receptor beta chains below come from one sample, sequenced in a study of cytomegalovirus exposure and HLA in healthy donors. 13 Jbeta primers and 60 Vbeta primers were used for the PCR. Assay used: immunoSEQ multiplex PCR; TCRdb lists only in-frame clones, some missing. The sample yields about 130,000 clones, around 77% seen once. Sequencing was performed on PBMCs. Receptors originate from a man aged 25 to 40 in good health.

The J gene is TRBJ2-7, the V gene TRBV27; 7 bases fit TRBD2. V lost 3 bases, J lost 1 base, and 6 bases stayed unmatched. CDR1 and CDR2 from the germline V gene are MNHEY and SMNVEV (reference sequence). This CDR3 contains 15 residues. The chain's CDR3 is CASSFSGPSSYEQYF. In DNA, the CDR3 is TGTGCCAGCAGTTTTAGCGGGCCGTCGTCCTACGAGCAGTACTTC.

There are a few counts of this clone. The chain carries TRBV6-5 and TRBJ2-1; 8 bases match TRBD2. Germline CDR1 is MNHEY and CDR2 is SVGAGI. The V gene end was trimmed by 6 bases and the J gene end by 3 bases; junction bases not matched to a gene: 7. The CDR3 length is 15 residues. The CDR3 reads CASSEGGGIYNEQFF. The CDR3 DNA reads as TGTGCCAGCAGCGAGGGCGGGGGGATCTACAATGAGCAGTTCTTC.

The rearrangement uses TRBV5-1 and TRBJ2-7; no clear D. Trimming removed 0 bases from V and 3 bases from J, with 13 bases in between. The CDR3 sequence is 15 residues long. The germline V gene has CDR1 SGHRS and CDR2 YFSETQ. The CDR3 region is CASSLDATPNYEQYF. The CDR3 region has the DNA TGCGCCAGCAGCTTGGATGCGACTCCGAACTACGAGCAGTACTTC.

The chain couples TRBV9 to TRBJ2-1, with 7 nucleotides matching TRBD2. V lost 3 bases to trimming and J lost 9 bases; unmatched junction nucleotides: 3. Germline CDR1 SGDLS, CDR2 YYNGEE. This CDR3 contains 12 residues. The CDR3 sequence: CASSASGGEQFF. CDR3 DNA sequence: TGTGCCAGCAGCGCTAGCGGCGGTGAGCAGTTCTTC.

A word on this clone: Compared with germline, one end of the junction differs, possibly owing to a read error. The CDR3 is CSSSLGGGTKNIQYF. CDR3 bases: TGTTCCAGCAGCTTAGGCGGAGGTACCAAAAACATTCAGTACTTC. The rearrangement links TRBV7-9 to TRBJ2-4; D may be TRBD2 (5 bases). Germline V CDR1 and CDR2: SEHNR, FQNEAQ (reference sequence). The CDR3 loop spans 15 amino acids.